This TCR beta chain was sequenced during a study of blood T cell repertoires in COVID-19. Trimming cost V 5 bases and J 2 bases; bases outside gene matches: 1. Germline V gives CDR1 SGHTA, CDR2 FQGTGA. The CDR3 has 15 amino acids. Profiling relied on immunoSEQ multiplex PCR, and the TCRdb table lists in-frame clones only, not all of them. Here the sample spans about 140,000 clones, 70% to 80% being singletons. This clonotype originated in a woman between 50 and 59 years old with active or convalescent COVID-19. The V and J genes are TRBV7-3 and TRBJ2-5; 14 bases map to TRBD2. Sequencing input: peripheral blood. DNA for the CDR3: TGTGCCAGCAGCCGACTAGCGGGGGGGCAAGAGACCCAGTACTTC. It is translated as CASSRLAGGQETQYF. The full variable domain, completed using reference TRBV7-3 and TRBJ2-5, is GAGVSQTPSNKVTEKGKYVELRCDPISGHTALYWYRQSLGQGPEFLIYFQGTGAADDSGLPNDRFFAVRPEGSVSTLKIQRTERGDSAVYLCASSRLAGGQETQYFGPGTRLLVL.